A single sample is the source of the 26 T cell receptor beta chains below, sequenced in a study of T cell responses to AZD1222 COVID-19 vaccine (dated by TCRdb to the early 2020s). Libraries were constructed by the immunoSEQ multiplex PCR assay. TCRdb's version of the immuneACCESS table is confined to in-frame rearrangements and falls short of the full clone set. An unresolved V gene accounts for under half of the shortfall where checked; the remainder is of unknown origin. The sample table shows roughly 180,000 clones, and 92% are seen once. Around 1.9% of the sample goes to the ten largest clones. Interpreted using the paper, the time point label stands for: about 28 days (+/-7) after the second vaccine dose. The sequencing used peripheral blood, collected 28 days after the second AZD1222 dose. These receptors originate from an adult who received the AZD1222 COVID-19 vaccine.

The V and J genes are TRBV2 and TRBJ1-2, with 7 bases aligning to TRBD1. The CDR3 covers 14 residues. Losses at the gene ends were 2 bases for V and 1 base for J; bases not matched to a gene: 1. The V gene's germline CDR1 is SNHLY and CDR2 FYNNEI. The CDR3 reads CASSEQGVNYGYTF. The DNA of the CDR3 is TGTGCCAGCAGTGAACAGGGGGTTAACTATGGCTACACCTTC. The full variable domain, rest sourced from reference TRBV2 and TRBJ1-2, is EPEVTQTPSHQVTQMGQEVILRCVPISNHLYFYWYRQILGQKVEFLVSFYNNEISEKSEIFDDQFSVERPDGSNFTLKIRSTKLEDSAMYFCASSEQGVNYGYTFGSGTRLTVV.

The J gene is TRBJ2-7, the V gene TRBV9; D gene unclear. Trimming cost V 0 bases and J 7 bases, with 14 bases left between them. The CDR3 sequence is 14 residues long. Germline lookup yields CDR1 SGDLS and CDR2 YYNGEE. The CDR3 DNA reads as TGTGCCAGCAGCGTAGGGTGGGTCCATGGAGAGCAGTACTTC. Translation: CASSVGWVHGEQYF.

The chain uses TRBV7-2 and TRBJ1-2, with a possible D match to TRBD1 (6 bases). This CDR3 has 14 residues. The germline CDR1 and CDR2 sequences are SGHTA and FQGNSA. Trimming left V 5 bases short and J 3 bases short, with 13 bases between. The CDR3 loop is CASSITGLYYGYTF. CDR3 sequence (DNA): TGTGCCAGCAGCATAACAGGGTTGTACTATGGCTACACCTTC.

A few counts support this clone. V is TRBV28 and J is TRBJ1-2, with D tentatively TRBD1 (6 bases). V dropped 1 base and J dropped 10 bases, with 19 bases sitting between them. The CDR3 is 15 amino acids. Germline V gives CDR1 MDHEN, CDR2 SYDVKM. CDR3: CASSLLQGRVRSYTF. DNA of the CDR3: TGTGCCAGCAGTTTATTACAGGGAAGGGTGAGGTCCTACACCTTC.

The chain joins TRBV6-4 to TRBJ1-2, with 8 bases lining up with TRBD1. The V segment lost 0 bases and the J segment 4 bases; nucleotides outside the gene matches: 7. CDR3 size: 16 residues. Germline V gene lookup returns CDR1 MRHNA and CDR2 SNTAGT. The DNA for the CDR3 is TGTGCCAGCAGTGACTCAGCGACAGGGGATGGCTATGGCTACACCTTC. It codes for CASSDSATGDGYGYTF.

V and J are TRBV27 and TRBJ2-2; D is perhaps TRBD1 (5 bases). The germline V gene has CDR1 MNHEY and CDR2 SMNVEV (reference sequence). This CDR3 spans 16 amino acids. V lost 6 bases and J lost 3, with 17 bases in between. CDR3: CASRYLQQEYTGELFF. CDR3 DNA: TGTGCCAGCAGATACCTACAACAGGAGTACACCGGGGAGCTGTTTTTT.

V usage is TRBV5-1 and J usage is TRBJ2-7, with D perhaps TRBD1 (6 bases). Per germline, CDR1 SGHRS and CDR2 YFSETQ. The CDR3 contains 14 residues. Trimming removed 0 bases from V and 2 bases from J, with 9 bases in between. The CDR3 is CASSLGRGPYEQYF. In nucleotides, the CDR3 is TGCGCCAGCAGCTTGGGCAGGGGCCCCTACGAGCAGTACTTC.

The chain recombines TRBV9 with TRBJ2-1; 9 bases agree with TRBD2. This CDR3 region has 17 residues. The ends lost 0 bases at V and 4 bases at J; junction bases unmatched: 8. CDR1 and CDR2 (germline): SGDLS, YYNGEE. This CDR3 is CASSVATGGGVYNEQFF. DNA of the CDR3: TGTGCCAGCAGCGTAGCTACTGGCGGGGGGGTATACAATGAGCAGTTCTTC.

Written as DNA, the CDR3 is TGCGCCAGCAGCAGACAGGGTGGAGACACTGAAGCTTTCTTT. As protein: CASSRQGGDTEAFF. This chain connects TRBV5-1 to TRBJ1-1; TRBD1 aligns across 7 bases. The CDR3 is 14 residues long. The V segment lost 4 bases and the J segment 3 bases; nucleotides outside the gene matches: 6. Germline V gives CDR1 SGHRS, CDR2 YFSETQ.

The chain combines TRBV5-1 with TRBJ1-4, with a tentative D call TRBD1 (5 bases). Germline values: CDR1 SGHRS, CDR2 YFSETQ. This CDR3 comprises 15 residues. Trimming stripped 0 bases from V and 5 bases from J, with 11 bases between. The CDR3 nucleotides read TGCGCCAGCAGCTTGGCTGGGGGGATCAATGAAAAACTGTTTTTT. This encodes CASSLAGGINEKLFF. The full variable domain, in which reference TRBV5-1 and TRBJ1-4 provide the parts outside the CDR3, is KAGVTQTPRYLIKTRGQQVTLSCSPISGHRSVSWYQQTPGQGLQFLFEYFSETQRNKGNFPGRFSGRQFSNSRSEMNVSTLELGDSALYLCASSLAGGINEKLFFGSGTQLSVL.

This clone was found once. This rearrangement joins TRBV15 to TRBJ2-1; D not resolved. CDR1 is LNHNV, CDR2 YYDKDF, per germline (reference sequence). The CDR3 sequence is 18 residues long. The V gene lost 3 bases and the J gene lost 0 bases, with 18 bases spanning the gap. CDR3 coding DNA: TGTGCCACCAGCAGGGCCTGGCCAGACGATAGCTCCTACAATGAGCAGTTCTTC. Its protein is CATSRAWPDDSSYNEQFF.

The chain is built from TRBV5-1 and TRBJ1-1; D gene ambiguous. This CDR3 is built from 11 residues. Germline CDR1 SGHRS, CDR2 YFSETQ. The ends were cut back, 3 bases at V and 3 bases at J, with 3 bases in the middle. CDR3 sequence reads: CASSSYTEAFF. In DNA, the CDR3 is TGCGCCAGCAGCTCATACACTGAAGCTTTCTTT. Based on the CDR3 plus reference TRBV5-1 and TRBJ1-1, the full variable domain is KAGVTQTPRYLIKTRGQQVTLSCSPISGHRSVSWYQQTPGQGLQFLFEYFSETQRNKGNFPGRFSGRQFSNSRSEMNVSTLELGDSALYLCASSSYTEAFFGQGTRLTVV.

The chain is built from TRBV18 and TRBJ1-3; the D gene is possibly TRBD1 (6 bases). The CDR3 has 18 residues. Germline assignment: CDR1 KGHSH and CDR2 LQKENI. The V gene lost 3 bases and the J gene lost 0 bases, with 18 bases spanning the gap. The CDR3 sequence is CASSPMPGALSSGNTIYF. CDR3 DNA sequence: TGTGCCAGCTCACCTATGCCAGGGGCCTTGAGCTCTGGAAACACCATATATTTT.

The chain has TRBV6-6 and TRBJ1-6, with 10 bases that match TRBD1. Looked up from germline, CDR1 is MNHNY and CDR2 is SVGAGI (reference sequence). V lost 3 bases and J lost 7; bases outside the gene matches: 3. This CDR3 comprises 15 residues. CDR3 amino acids: CASSYRGQGNSPLHF. The DNA of the CDR3 is TGTGCCAGCAGTTATCGGGGACAGGGGAATTCACCCCTCCACTTT.

The chain carries TRBV4-3 and TRBJ2-2, with a tentative D call TRBD1 (6 bases). Germline CDR1 is LGHNA and CDR2 is YSLEER. CDR3 length: 15 residues. Deletions cut 4 bases from V and 2 bases from J, with 11 bases between. CDR3 loop: CASSRIQGNTGELFF. Written as DNA, the CDR3 is TGCGCCAGCAGCCGAATACAGGGTAACACCGGGGAGCTGTTTTTT.

The V and J genes are TRBV5-4 and TRBJ2-7; 15 bases agree with TRBD2. The length of the CDR3 is 17 residues. Germline V gene data show CDR1 as SGHNT and CDR2 as YYREEE (reference sequence). Losses at the gene ends were 4 bases for V and 3 bases for J; bases not matched to a gene: 8. For the CDR3, the DNA is TGTGCCAGCAGCACGGGGACTAGCGGGGGGATTAGCTACGAGCAGTACTTC. Translation: CASSTGTSGGISYEQYF.

The chain is built from TRBV29-1 and TRBJ1-2; 10 bases agree with TRBD1. CDR1 and CDR2 (germline): SQVTM, ANQGSEA. Losses at the gene ends were 6 bases for V and 3 bases for J; bases not matched to a gene: 7. The CDR3 sequence is 14 residues long. The CDR3 DNA reads TGCAGCGTGCTATCGACAGGGGGCGACTATGGCTACACCTTC. This translates into CSVLSTGGDYGYTF.

The chain employs TRBV19 and TRBJ2-7, with unresolved D. The CDR3 sequence is 14 residues long. Germline lookup yields CDR1 LNHDA and CDR2 SQIVND (reference sequence). V lost 3 bases, J lost 3 bases, and 12 bases lay in between. CDR3 sequence reads: CASSMVLRNYEQYF. The CDR3 DNA follows: TGTGCCAGTAGTATGGTCCTAAGAAACTACGAGCAGTACTTC.

This chain links TRBV30 with TRBJ2-7; 7 bases align to TRBD2. Germline loops: CDR1 GTSNPN, CDR2 SVGIG (reference sequence). CDR3 length: 14 amino acids. The J segment lost 0 bases and the V segment lost 2 bases, leaving 4 bases of the junction unmatched. As DNA, the CDR3 is TGTGCCTGGAGTCGGATAGCGGGCTCCTACGAGCAGTACTTC. Its protein product is CAWSRIAGSYEQYF. Together with reference TRBV30 and TRBJ2-7, the CDR3 gives the full variable domain: SQTIHQWPATLVQPVGSPLSLECTVEGTSNPNLYWYRQAAGRGLQLLFYSVGIGQISSEVPQNLSASRPQDRQFILSSKKLLLSDSGFYLCAWSRIAGSYEQYFGPGTRLTVT.

The chain recombines TRBV30 with TRBJ1-2, with D possibly matching TRBD1 (5 bases). Germline-derived CDR1 and CDR2 are GTSNPN and SVGIG (reference sequence). This CDR3 has 14 amino acids. Between the trimmed V and J ends, which lost 0 bases and 3 bases, there was a span of 11 bases. The CDR3 protein is CAWSVTTVDYGYTF. The CDR3 DNA reads TGTGCCTGGAGTGTTACGACAGTCGACTATGGCTACACCTTC.

J is TRBJ1-1 and V is TRBV5-4; D possibly corresponds to TRBD1 (5 bases). Germline V gene sequence: CDR1 SGHNT, CDR2 YYREEE (reference sequence). This CDR3 is built from 13 residues. V was pared by 2 bases and J by 3 bases, with 8 bases between. The CDR3: CASSLSGDTEAFF. CDR3 nucleotides: TGTGCCAGCAGCTTATCGGGGGACACTGAAGCTTTCTTT.

The chain couples TRBV6-7 to TRBJ2-7, with D perhaps TRBD2 (5 bases). TRBV6-7 is classed as an ORF, of uncertain function. The CDR3 totals 13 residues. V dropped 9 bases and J dropped 2 bases, with 14 bases sitting between them. CDR3 sequence (DNA): TGTGCCAGTGAGAACCCCGGGACCTACGAGCAGTACTTC. Protein sequence: CASENPGTYEQYF.

CDR3 bases: TGCGCCAGCAGCTTAGGGTCAACTAACTATGGCTACACCTTC. Protein: CASSLGSTNYGYTF. The rearrangement links TRBV5-1 to TRBJ1-2; D gene ambiguous. Trimming cost V 2 bases and J 0 bases, with 8 bases left between them. Germline V CDR1 and CDR2: SGHRS, YFSETQ. The CDR3 runs to 14 residues. The full variable domain, completed using reference TRBV5-1 and TRBJ1-2, is KAGVTQTPRYLIKTRGQQVTLSCSPISGHRSVSWYQQTPGQGLQFLFEYFSETQRNKGNFPGRFSGRQFSNSRSEMNVSTLELGDSALYLCASSLGSTNYGYTFGSGTRLTVV.

V usage is TRBV7-9 and J usage is TRBJ1-3; tentative D call: TRBD1 (5 bases). V was pared by 10 bases and J by 0 bases, with 13 bases between. The CDR3 extends over 14 amino acids. Germline CDR1 and CDR2: SEHNR and FQNEAQ (reference sequence). CDR3 in amino acids: CATITGFSGNTIYF. CDR3 bases: TGTGCCACCATAACAGGATTCTCTGGAAACACCATATATTTT.

This CDR3 is CASRPDVSYNSPLHF. CDR3 bases: TGCGCCAGCAGACCGGACGTATCCTATAATTCACCCCTCCACTTT. The rearrangement links TRBV5-1 to TRBJ1-6; unclear D gene. CDR3 length: 15 amino acids. Per the germline V gene, CDR1 is SGHRS and CDR2 is YFSETQ. V lost 5 bases to trimming and J lost 1 base, with 10 bases between them. The complete variable domain, with remaining parts taken from reference TRBV5-1 and TRBJ1-6, reads KAGVTQTPRYLIKTRGQQVTLSCSPISGHRSVSWYQQTPGQGLQFLFEYFSETQRNKGNFPGRFSGRQFSNSRSEMNVSTLELGDSALYLCASRPDVSYNSPLHFGNGTRLTVT.

The chain links TRBV10-1 to TRBJ1-1, with TRBD1 identical over 8 bases. CDR1 and CDR2 from the germline V gene are WNHNN and SYGVQD (reference sequence). This CDR3 spans 13 amino acids. The V segment lost 4 bases and the J segment 6 bases; nucleotides outside the gene matches: 4. The DNA for the CDR3 is TGCGCCAGCAGTGGGGACAGGTTGGCTGAAGCTTTCTTT. The encoded protein is CASSGDRLAEAFF.